This TCR beta chain comes out of a study of blood T cell repertoires in COVID-19. Clones were sequenced by immunoSEQ multiplex PCR, and TCRdb holds only the in-frame ones, with some missing. The sample records 300,000 to 400,000 clones, 88% being singletons. The CDR3 contains 12 residues. Germline-derived CDR1 and CDR2 are ENHRY and SYGVKD. Trimming removed 0 bases from V and 14 bases from J, with 10 bases in between. This receptor was taken from a woman younger than 30 who had recovered from COVID-19. V usage is TRBV10-3 and J usage is TRBJ1-4; perhaps TRBD1 as D (5 bases). Sequencing was performed on PBMCs or T cells enriched from blood (not recorded which). Here the CDR3 DNA reads TGTGCCATCAGTGAGTCGGGGGGTTACCTGTTTTTT. Translated: CAISESGGYLFF.